This TCR beta chain was observed in a study of early T cells in non-severe SARS-CoV-2 infection. In the study overall: The input, bulk RNA from unsorted whole blood, was sequenced, and chains were unpaired. Study results and limitations: The VDJdb matching leaned toward anti-spike CD8 responses and overlooked private and CD4 specificities.

In germline, CDR1 is MNHEY, CDR2 SVGAGI. V shed 6 bases and J shed 9 bases, with 21 bases lying between them. This CDR3 is built from 15 residues. Unique molecular identifiers were attached to individual cDNA molecules. TCRdb independently ran MiXCR on the 5' RACE reads; one entry per CDR3 protein. The sample has 70,000 to 90,000 distinct CDR3 sequences; more than 10% are singletons. At least ten counts were recorded for this clonotype. Its antigen is undetermined. The rearrangement uses TRBV6-5 and TRBJ2-1; tentative D call: TRBD2 (7 bases). Material for sequencing was whole blood. The source is an adult who was a healthcare worker with PCR-confirmed SARS-CoV-2 infection or an uninfected control (not recorded which). CDR3 amino acids: CASRTGLVGGREQFF. The CDR3 region has the DNA TGTGCCAGCAGGACCGGACTAGTTGGGGGCCGTGAGCAGTTCTTC.